Below, 12 T cell receptor beta chains from the same sample are listed, as sequenced in a study of cytomegalovirus exposure and HLA in healthy donors. Primers for the PCR totalled 60 Vbeta and 13 Jbeta. The repertoire was sequenced with immunoSEQ multiplex PCR; TCRdb's copy has only in-frame clones and lacks some. The sample comprises over 110,000 clones, roughly 79% of which are singletons, and roughly 0.87% rests with the top ten. Sequences were obtained from PBMCs. The receptors originated from a man aged 18 to 29 in good health and CMV-seronegative.

The V call is TRBV7-8, the J call TRBJ1-5; D not resolved. CDR1 is SGHVS and CDR2 is FQNEAQ in the germline V gene. The CDR3 totals 14 residues. Between the trimmed V and J ends, which lost 1 base and 3 bases, there was a span of 7 bases. CDR3 in amino acids: CASSLGGINQPQHF. Written as DNA, the CDR3 is TGTGCCAGCAGCTTAGGAGGAATCAATCAGCCCCAGCATTTT.

The chain is built from TRBV19 and TRBJ1-1, with TRBD1 as a possible D gene (5 bases). Per the germline V gene, CDR1 is LNHDA and CDR2 is SQIVND (reference sequence). Trimming pared 5 bases from V and 0 bases from J, leaving 10 bases between. The CDR3 has 14 amino acids. The CDR3 coding sequence is TGTGCCAGTAGTCCCCCGGGGGTGAACACTGAAGCTTTCTTT. Protein product: CASSPPGVNTEAFF.

This sequence joins TRBV19 and TRBJ2-2, with a tentative D call TRBD1 (6 bases). The ends were cut back, 2 bases at V and 7 bases at J, with 20 bases in the middle. Germline V gene data show CDR1 as LNHDA and CDR2 as SQIVND (reference sequence). The CDR3 totals 17 residues. The CDR3 loop is CASSIYRWQGKGGELFF. The CDR3 DNA follows: TGTGCCAGTAGTATATATCGGTGGCAGGGGAAGGGCGGGGAGCTGTTTTTT.

The chain is built from TRBV30 and TRBJ1-1, with no clear D. V lost 7 bases and J lost 1, with 13 bases in between. There are 13 residues in the CDR3. Germline V lookup: CDR1 GTSNPN, CDR2 SVGIG (reference sequence). CDR3 loop: CASARLANTEAFF. The CDR3, as DNA: TGTGCCTCCGCCCGACTGGCGAACACTGAAGCTTTCTTT.

J is TRBJ1-1 and V is TRBV7-2, with D perhaps matching TRBD1 (5 bases). The ends were cut back, 3 bases at V and 5 bases at J, with 16 bases in the middle. Looked up from germline, CDR1 is SGHTA and CDR2 is FQGNSA. CDR3 length: 15 residues. The DNA for the CDR3 is TGTGCCAGCAGCTTTACGTTCGGGGGAGGGACTGAAGCTTTCTTT. Translation gives CASSFTFGGGTEAFF.

In this sample, this clone turned up once. The genes are TRBV7-3 and TRBJ2-3; D not certain. The germline CDR1 and CDR2 sequences are SGHTA and FQGTGA. CDR3 length: 13 residues. The ends were cut back, 2 bases at V and 6 bases at J, with 9 bases in the middle. The CDR3, as DNA: TGTGCCAGCAGCTTACTGTCCCAGGATACGCAGTATTTT. Protein: CASSLLSQDTQYF.

The chain is built from TRBV30 and TRBJ2-3; 7 bases are a match to TRBD2. The CDR3 sequence is 15 residues long. J was trimmed by 2 bases and V by 5 bases; bases with no gene match: 10. Germline lookup yields CDR1 GTSNPN and CDR2 SVGIG (reference sequence). The CDR3 sequence: CAWASLGGDTDTQYF. The CDR3 DNA is TGTGCCTGGGCCTCGCTGGGGGGGGACACAGATACGCAGTATTTT.

This clone was observed once. The chain couples TRBV7-8 to TRBJ2-5; 9 bases align to TRBD1. Losses at the gene ends were 3 bases for V and 2 bases for J; bases not matched to a gene: 1. Germline CDR1 reads SGHVS; CDR2 reads FQNEAQ. The CDR3 is 14 residues long. The CDR3 protein is CASSLTGGQETQYF. CDR3 nucleotide sequence: TGTGCCAGCAGCTTGACAGGGGGGCAAGAGACCCAGTACTTC.

The CDR3 DNA sequence: TGTGCCAGCAGTCCGGACAGGGGCGGTTCTATAGGCTATGGCTACACCTTC. The encoded protein is CASSPDRGGSIGYGYTF. The genes are TRBV5-6 and TRBJ1-2; 9 bases align to TRBD1. V gave up 5 bases and J gave up 4 bases; unmatched junction bases: 15. CDR1 and CDR2 (germline): SGHDT, YYEEEE. CDR3 size: 17 residues.

Here the CDR3 reads CAWRSWTPKGSYEQYF. The CDR3 nucleotides are TGTGCCTGGAGAAGTTGGACACCAAAGGGTTCCTACGAGCAGTACTTC. This sequence joins TRBV30 and TRBJ2-7, with D perhaps TRBD1 (5 bases). Trimming cost V 3 bases and J 1 base, with 19 bases left between them. The CDR3 spans 16 residues. Germline V gives CDR1 GTSNPN, CDR2 SVGIG (reference sequence).

This chain links TRBV4-2 with TRBJ1-1; 9 nucleotides line up with TRBD1. The germline CDR1 and CDR2 sequences are LGHNA and YNFKEQ. This CDR3 has 14 amino acids. The V and J ends lost 4 bases and 1 base, in that order; junction bases with no gene match: 1. DNA for the CDR3: TGTGCCAGCAGCCGACAGGGGGGGAACACTGAAGCTTTCTTT. It translates to CASSRQGGNTEAFF.

A single count supports this clone. The V and J genes are TRBV5-1 and TRBJ2-3; the D gene is possibly TRBD1 (6 bases). V lost 4 bases and J lost 1, with 22 bases in between. Germline CDR1 and CDR2: SGHRS and YFSETQ. The CDR3 loop spans 18 amino acids. The CDR3 spells CASSPDTGFWGRTDTQYF. CDR3 nucleotides: TGCGCCAGCAGCCCCGACACAGGGTTTTGGGGACGCACAGATACGCAGTATTTT.